These 27 T cell receptor beta chains were all obtained from the same sample, sequenced in a study of regulatory T cells in long-lasting Graves disease. Researchers made TCR beta libraries by using iRepertoire HTBI primers and running Arm-PCR on CDR3 regions. TCRdb recomputed calls from the multiplex PCR reads with MiXCR, one row per CDR3 protein. The sample lists fewer than 600,000 distinct CDR3 sequences; 20% to 25% were seen once. The time point denotes: persistent/refractory GD, antithyroid drugs over 5 years with positive TRAb. The TCR library was made from RNA extracted from PBMCs. This sample comprised peripheral blood mononuclear cells (PBMCs), obtained when the disease was refractory, from a patient treated with antithyroid drugs. The receptors were gathered from a female donor with Graves disease.

This clonotype has at least ten counts. The J gene is TRBJ2-5, the V gene TRBV10-3; 12 nucleotides agree with TRBD2. The CDR3 is 15 residues long. J was trimmed by 2 bases and V by 11 bases; bases with no gene match: 9. Germline V CDR1 and CDR2: ENHRY, SYGVKD. The CDR3, as DNA: TGTGCCGCTGACCCTAGCGGGGGGGATCAAGAGACCCAGTACTTC. It specifies CAADPSGGDQETQYF.

This clonotype was detected only a few times. This chain uses TRBV7-9 with TRBJ1-5; 8 positions match TRBD1. V shed 5 bases and J 4 bases; nucleotides not matched to a gene: 10. CDR3 length: 16 residues. The germline CDR1 and CDR2 sequences are SEHNR and FQNEAQ (reference sequence). CDR3 sequence (DNA): TGTGCCAGCAGCAAACTACCGGACAGGGAGAATCAGCCCCAGCATTTT. Amino acid sequence: CASSKLPDRENQPQHF.

J is TRBJ2-7 and V is TRBV6-1, with 7 bases that match TRBD1. Germline V gene sequence: CDR1 MNHNS, CDR2 SASEGT. The CDR3 is 14 amino acids. With V trimmed by 6 bases and J by 2 bases, 7 bases remained unmatched. CDR3 protein: CASSPGTEPYEQYF. The DNA for the CDR3 is TGTGCCAGCAGCCCCGGGACAGAGCCCTACGAGCAGTACTTC.

This clonotype was seen repeatedly, ten times or more. V usage is TRBV20-1 and J usage is TRBJ2-5; D not certain. Trimming took off 1 base at V and 7 bases at J, with 19 bases between the two ends. This CDR3 has 15 residues. In germline, CDR1 is DFQATT, CDR2 SNEGSKA (reference sequence). The CDR3 sequence: CSARGLASGLGTQYF. CDR3 nucleotides: TGCAGTGCTAGAGGTTTGGCTTCGGGCTTAGGGACCCAGTACTTC.

This clonotype was counted a few times. This chain joins TRBV11-3 and TRBJ1-3; no definite D call. V lost 8 bases and J 2 bases, leaving 13 bases between the germline ends. Germline V lookup: CDR1 SGHNT, CDR2 YENEEA. CDR3 length equals 14 residues. The CDR3 is CASRLPGTGNTIYF. CDR3 coding DNA: TGTGCCAGCCGCCTTCCGGGGACTGGAAACACCATATATTTT.

V and J are TRBV19 and TRBJ1-2; 7 bases agree with TRBD1. V shed 4 bases, J shed 0 bases, and the junction held 8 bases outside the gene matches. The CDR3 loop spans 16 amino acids. Germline V gene lookup returns CDR1 LNHDA and CDR2 SQIVND (reference sequence). CDR3 DNA sequence: TGTGCCAGTAGTAGTTCCGGGACAGCTTCTAACTATGGCTACACCTTC. Encoded protein: CASSSSGTASNYGYTF.

This rearrangement joins TRBV11-2 to TRBJ2-3; 8 positions agree with TRBD1. This CDR3 region has 16 residues. Unmatched junction bases numbered 12, after V lost 6 bases and J lost 4 bases. CDR1 and CDR2 (germline): SGHAT, FQNNGV. The CDR3 region has the DNA TGTGCCAGCAGAGGTCAGGGGGCCGCAGGCGCAGATACGCAGTATTTT. Amino acids: CASRGQGAAGADTQYF.

This clonotype showed up just once. The CDR3 region is CASSYAGTGAYEQYF. Here the CDR3 DNA reads TGTGCCAGCAGCTACGCCGGGACAGGGGCCTACGAGCAGTACTTC. The V and J genes are TRBV7-9 and TRBJ2-7, with 10 bases aligning to TRBD1. This CDR3 has 15 residues. Germline values: CDR1 SEHNR, CDR2 FQNEAQ (reference sequence). The V gene end was trimmed by 4 bases and the J gene end by 2 bases; junction bases not matched to a gene: 5.

This rearrangement joins TRBV6-5 to TRBJ2-7; D may match TRBD1 or TRBD2 (7 bases each). Germline V CDR1 and CDR2: MNHEY, SVGAGI. The CDR3 is 15 amino acids. Trimming left V 4 bases short and J 4 bases short, with 17 bases between. CDR3 loop: CASSSQGGRGYEQYF. The DNA of the CDR3 is TGTGCCAGCAGTTCCCAGGGGGGGAGAGGGTACGAGCAGTACTTC.

The gene calls are TRBV6-9 and TRBJ2-7; 8 positions agree with TRBD1. V lost 4 bases and J lost 4; bases outside the gene matches: 9. The CDR3 contains 15 residues. Germline CDR1 reads MNHGY; CDR2 reads SVAAGI. DNA for the CDR3: TGTGCCAGCAGTTTCTCATGGACAGGGTCTTACGAGCAGTACTTC. It is translated as CASSFSWTGSYEQYF.

V and J are TRBV19 and TRBJ1-5, with TRBD1 matching over 8 bases. Trimming cost V 5 bases and J 3 bases; bases outside gene matches: 6. The germline gives CDR1 LNHDA, CDR2 SQIVND (reference sequence). This CDR3 has 15 residues. The CDR3 region is CASSFPDRVNQPQHF. DNA of the CDR3: TGTGCCAGTAGTTTCCCGGACAGGGTCAATCAGCCCCAGCATTTT.

This clonotype has at least ten counts. The gene calls are TRBV6-1 and TRBJ2-7; TRBD1 agrees at 7 bases. The CDR3 has 15 residues. After removal of 5 bases from V and 4 bases from J, the junction contained 11 bases not matched to a gene. From germline, CDR1 is MNHNS and CDR2 SASEGT. CDR3 nucleotide sequence: TGTGCCAGCAGTCGGACAGGTGAAGGAGTATACGAGCAGTACTTC. Translated, it gives CASSRTGEGVYEQYF.

This clonotype was counted at least ten times. The rearrangement joins TRBV12-3 or TRBV12-4 to TRBJ1-5, with D hard to call. Trimming stripped 2 bases from V and 0 bases from J, with 14 bases between. The CDR3 totals 17 residues. CDR3 bases: TGTGCCAGCAGTTTATATCGGGGAGGAAATAGCAATCAGCCCCAGCATTTT. As protein: CASSLYRGGNSNQPQHF.

The table lists this clonotype with a few counts. The chain is built from TRBV18 and TRBJ1-5; 8 nucleotides line up with TRBD1. The V and J ends lost 8 bases and 5 bases, in that order; junction bases with no gene match: 5. Germline CDR1 KGHSH, CDR2 LQKENI. This CDR3 is 13 amino acids long. Here the CDR3 reads CASTIQGDQPQHF. The CDR3 DNA is TGTGCCAGCACGATACAGGGGGATCAGCCCCAGCATTTT.

This clonotype was seen ten or more times. V and J are TRBV6-2 or TRBV6-3 and TRBJ1-1; 9 bases line up with TRBD1. J was trimmed by 1 base and V by 6 bases; bases with no gene match: 9. This CDR3 is 16 amino acids long. Looked up from germline, CDR1 is MNHEY and CDR2 is SVGEGT. The CDR3 spells CASRDSGTGKNTEAFF. Written as DNA, the CDR3 is TGTGCCAGCAGGGACAGCGGGACAGGGAAGAACACTGAAGCTTTCTTT.

The chain links TRBV28 to TRBJ2-1; 7 bases map to TRBD1. The CDR3 covers 14 residues. Trimming cost V 3 bases and J 1 base; bases outside gene matches: 0. Germline CDR1 reads MDHEN; CDR2 reads SYDVKM. For the CDR3, the DNA is TGTGCCAGCAGTTTGGGACAGTCCTACAATGAGCAGTTCTTC. This encodes CASSLGQSYNEQFF.

This clonotype was observed many times. The chain carries TRBV28 and TRBJ1-4, with D tentatively TRBD1 (6 bases). Between the trimmed V and J ends, which lost 6 bases and 4 bases, there was a span of 12 bases. Per germline, CDR1 MDHEN and CDR2 SYDVKM. The CDR3 is made up of 14 amino acids. CDR3 amino acids: CASSPTGNNEKLFF. CDR3 bases: TGTGCCAGCAGCCCTACAGGGAATAATGAAAAACTGTTTTTT.

This clonotype occurred many times. The V and J genes are TRBV24-1 and TRBJ1-2, with D possibly matching TRBD1 (5 bases). This CDR3 is 14 amino acids long. V was pared by 2 bases and J by 4 bases, with 10 bases between. From germline, CDR1 is KGHDR and CDR2 SFDVKD. The CDR3 DNA is TGTGCCACCAGTGATTCGCAGGGTTTCTATGGCTACACCTTC. The encoded protein is CATSDSQGFYGYTF.

The chain has TRBV7-8 and TRBJ2-6; possibly TRBD2 for D (5 bases). This CDR3 is 14 amino acids long. In germline, CDR1 is SGHVS, CDR2 FQNEAQ. V was cut by 8 bases and J by 3 bases, with 11 bases left in between. In DNA, the CDR3 is TGTGCCAGCCGTGAGGGCGGTGGGGCCAACGTCCTGACTTTC. Protein product: CASREGGGANVLTF.

The chain carries TRBV5-5 and TRBJ2-7, with 8 bases matching TRBD2. The CDR3 extends over 16 amino acids. The V and J ends lost 4 bases and 0 bases, in that order; junction bases with no gene match: 9. CDR1 and CDR2 (germline): SGHKS, YYEKEE (reference sequence). CDR3 sequence (DNA): TGTGCCAGCAGCCCCCGGGCAGCGGGGGCCTCCTACGAGCAGTACTTC. Translation: CASSPRAAGASYEQYF.

The CDR3 region is CASSLGQPSSYEQYF. Written as DNA, the CDR3 is TGTGCCAGCAGCTTAGGACAACCGAGCTCCTACGAGCAGTACTTC. The chain links TRBV7-9 to TRBJ2-7; D is undetermined. Germline V gene lookup returns CDR1 SEHNR and CDR2 FQNEAQ (reference sequence). The CDR3 extends over 15 amino acids. V was trimmed by 1 base and J by 0 bases, leaving 10 bases between them.

The gene calls are TRBV7-8 and TRBJ1-3; TRBD1 is a possible D gene (6 bases). This CDR3 contains 17 residues. In germline, CDR1 is SGHVS, CDR2 FQNEAQ. The ends were cut back, 2 bases at V and 1 base at J, with 15 bases in the middle. For the CDR3, the DNA is TGTGCCAGCAGCTTACTGGCAGGGAGGGGGTCTGGAAACACCATATATTTT. It translates to CASSLLAGRGSGNTIYF.

This clonotype showed up many times. The CDR3 spells CSGEGSGTEAFF. The CDR3 DNA sequence: TGCAGCGGGGAGGGTTCGGGCACTGAAGCTTTCTTT. The V call is TRBV29-1, the J call TRBJ1-1; no firm D call. There are 12 residues in the CDR3. Germline V gene lookup returns CDR1 SQVTM and CDR2 ANQGSEA. V lost 7 bases, J lost 4 bases, and 13 bases lay in between.

CDR3: CASSFEQGGNEQFF. CDR3 nucleotides: TGCGCCAGCAGCTTTGAACAGGGTGGCAATGAGCAGTTCTTC. The J gene is TRBJ2-1, the V gene TRBV5-1, with a tentative D call TRBD1 (6 bases). Germline CDR1 and CDR2: SGHRS and YFSETQ. Trimming pared 2 bases from V and 6 bases from J, leaving 12 bases between. The CDR3 sequence is 14 residues long. Full variable domain (rest looked up from reference TRBV5-1 and TRBJ2-1): KAGVTQTPRYLIKTRGQQVTLSCSPISGHRSVSWYQQTPGQGLQFLFEYFSETQRNKGNFPGRFSGRQFSNSRSEMNVSTLELGDSALYLCASSFEQGGNEQFFGPGTRLTVL.

The chain links TRBV14 to TRBJ1-1; no firm D call. CDR3 length: 14 residues. Trimming removed 1 base at V and 6 bases at J, with 12 bases between. Germline V CDR1 and CDR2: SGHDN, FVKESK. The CDR3 DNA sequence: TGTGCCAGCAGCCAAGGGGTGGCGACGGCTGAAGCTTTCTTT. It specifies CASSQGVATAEAFF.

This clonotype has just one count. The rearrangement links TRBV5-1 to TRBJ2-3; the D gene could be TRBD1 or TRBD2 (6 bases each). This CDR3 spans 17 amino acids. Germline V CDR1 and CDR2: SGHRS, YFSETQ. V gave up 6 bases and J gave up 0 bases, with 20 bases separating them. In DNA, the CDR3 is TGCGCCAGCACCTCCCTAGAGGGGGGCGCTAGCACAGATACGCAGTATTTT. This codes for CASTSLEGGASTDTQYF.

The V gene is TRBV7-3, the J gene TRBJ2-5; a weak D match, TRBD2 (6 bases). Germline V lookup: CDR1 SGHTA, CDR2 FQGTGA. Trimming cost V 5 bases and J 5 bases, with 9 bases left between them. The length of the CDR3 is 12 residues. CDR3 protein: CASSNGGETQYF. As DNA, the CDR3 is TGTGCCAGCAGCAATGGAGGGGAGACCCAGTACTTC.